The entry below gives a single T cell receptor (beta chain) sequence along with its context. Antigen: not known. At one boundary the junction diverges from the germline segment, which might be a read error. RNA was extracted from bulk tissue without any cell sorting. This sample stems from a study of tumor and adjacent non-tumor tissue in lung cancer. Study in general: There were 11 to 13 adenocarcinoma, a couple of squamous cell carcinoma and 1 small cell lung cancer cases. About 4.17 million productive TCRbeta reads were obtained per sample on average.

Study-wide results and caveats: Shorter survival was associated with higher TCR diversity in tumors. Normal lung showed higher cumulative top 100 clone frequency than tumor.

Three rounds of nested PCR, following a modified ARM-PCR protocol, produced the TCRbeta library. TCRdb processed the multiplex PCR reads anew with MiXCR; each CDR3 protein has one entry. This table has over 100,000 distinct CDR3 sequences, 75% appearing once. Material: lung tumor tissue. The receptor's source is a woman aged 55-69 years with non-small cell lung cancer.

In nucleotides, the CDR3 is TGTGACACCAATGGCGACAGGGAGGCTTTCTTT. This codes for CDTNGDREAFF. The chain carries TRBV24-1 and TRBJ1-1, with 7 bases that match TRBD1. Germline V gives CDR1 KGHDR, CDR2 SFDVKD. The CDR3 is 11 residues long.